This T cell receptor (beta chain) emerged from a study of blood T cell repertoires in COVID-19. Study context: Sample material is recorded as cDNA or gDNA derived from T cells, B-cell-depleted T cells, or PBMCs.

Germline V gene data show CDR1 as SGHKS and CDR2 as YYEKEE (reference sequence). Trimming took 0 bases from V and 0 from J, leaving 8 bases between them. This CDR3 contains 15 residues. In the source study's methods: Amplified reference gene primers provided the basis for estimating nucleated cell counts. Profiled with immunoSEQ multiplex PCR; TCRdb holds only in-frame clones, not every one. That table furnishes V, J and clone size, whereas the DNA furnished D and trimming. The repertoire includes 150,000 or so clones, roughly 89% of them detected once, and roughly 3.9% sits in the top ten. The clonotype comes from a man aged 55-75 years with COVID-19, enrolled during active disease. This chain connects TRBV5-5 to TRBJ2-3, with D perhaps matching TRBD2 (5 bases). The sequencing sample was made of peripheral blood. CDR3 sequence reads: CASSLGRGSTDTQYF. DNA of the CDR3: TGTGCCAGCAGCTTGGGACGGGGTAGCACAGATACGCAGTATTTT.